This T cell receptor (beta chain) stems from a study of patients and donors after allogeneic stem cell transplantation. MiXCR was run by TCRdb on the RT-PCR reads, yielding one entry per CDR3 protein. The profile shows approximately 170,000 distinct CDR3 sequences, about 24% of them singletons. This TCR was recovered from a human donor who was either an allogeneic HSCT recipient or a stem cell or donor lymphocyte infusion donor (not recorded which). It is not recorded whose cells these are; they may come from a transplant donor. The sequenced sample was blood, either unsorted or a sorted T cell fraction (not recorded which).

CDR3 DNA sequence: TGTGCCAGCAGCCCGGAGGAGGGTCGGGAAAAACTGTTTTTT. Residues: CASSPEEGREKLFF. This chain joins TRBV7-9 and TRBJ1-4; D gene unclear. This CDR3 contains 14 residues. V lost 5 bases and J 8 bases, leaving 15 bases between the germline ends. Per germline, CDR1 SEHNR and CDR2 FQNEAQ (reference sequence). Variable domain in full (rest from reference TRBV7-9 and TRBJ1-4): DTGVSQNPRHKITKRGQNVTFRCDPISEHNRLYWYRQTLGQGPEFLTYFQNEAQLEKSRLLSDRFSAERPKGSFSTLEIQRTEQGDSAMYLCASSPEEGREKLFFGSGTQLSVL.